This record covers a single T cell receptor beta chain. Its antigen is as yet unknown. TCRdb reprocessed the 5' RACE reads; each CDR3 protein has one entry and no DNA is given. The sample has about 170,000 distinct CDR3 sequences, and its top ten clones hold 20% to 25%. These data belong to a study of T cells expressing NK-cell markers. Study-level results: The study did not resolve the HCMV specificity of expanded NKG2C+ T cell clones. NKG2C+ dominant clonotype frequencies in five to seven donors were about 1.0-7.5% of CD8+ T cells. These same clonotypes (in four donors) also led the CD3+CD56-NKG2C+ fraction.

Germline assignment: CDR1 SGHDT and CDR2 YYEEEE. CDR3 length: 18 residues. The TCR was taken from a man aged 18 to 69 in good health. This chain uses TRBV5-6 with TRBJ2-3; as DNA is missing, the TRBD1 call by TCRdb cannot be tested. The specimen sequenced was blood T cells: a sorted CD56 or NKG2C T cell subset, CD4+ or CD8+ T cells, or bulk PBMC T cells (not recorded which). The CDR3 is CASSLEWDTGSSTDTQYF.